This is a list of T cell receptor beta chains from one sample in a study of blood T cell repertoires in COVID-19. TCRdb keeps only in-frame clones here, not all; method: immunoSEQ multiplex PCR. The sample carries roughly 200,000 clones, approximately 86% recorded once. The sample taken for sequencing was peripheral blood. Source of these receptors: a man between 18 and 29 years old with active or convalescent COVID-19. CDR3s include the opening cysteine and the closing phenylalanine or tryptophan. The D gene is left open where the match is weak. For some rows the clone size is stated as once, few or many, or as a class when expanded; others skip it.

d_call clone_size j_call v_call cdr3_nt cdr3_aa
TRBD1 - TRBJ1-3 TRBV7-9 TGTGCCAGCAGTTTGTCCGGGACAGACCGCGCTGGAAACACCATATATTTT CASSLSGTDRAGNTIYF
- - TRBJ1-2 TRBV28 TGTGCCAGCAGTTTATTGGCCGGGTATGGCTACACCTTC CASSLLAGYGYTF
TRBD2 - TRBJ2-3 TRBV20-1 TGCAGTGCTAGTCCTATACTAGCGGCCAGCACAGATACGCAGTATTTT CSASPILAASTDTQYF
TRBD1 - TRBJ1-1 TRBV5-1 TGCGCCAGCAGCTTGGCGGGGACAGGTCATGGGGACACTGAAGCTTTCTTT CASSLAGTGHGDTEAFF
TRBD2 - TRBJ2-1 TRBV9 TGTGCCAGCAGCGGAGTGCTCGTCGGGGGACTAGCGAAATATGAGCAGTTCTTC CASSGVLVGGLAKYEQFF
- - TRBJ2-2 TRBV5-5 TGTGCCAGCGGCCTTTGGGGGGCCGGGGAGCTGTTTTTT CASGLWGAGELFF
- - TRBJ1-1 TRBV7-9 TGTGCCAGCAGCCAGACTTCTGCGTCGGCTTTCTTT CASSQTSASAFF
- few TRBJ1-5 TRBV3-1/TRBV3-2 TGTGCCAGCAGCCAGTTCAGTGCCGAGGGGCCCCAGCATTTT CASSQFSAEGPQHF
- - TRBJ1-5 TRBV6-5 TGTGCCAGCTCGACTCGTTCCAATCAGCCCCAGCATTTT CASSTRSNQPQHF
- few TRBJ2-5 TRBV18 TGTGCCAGCTCACCAATCATACAAGAAGAGACCCAGTACTTC CASSPIIQEETQYF
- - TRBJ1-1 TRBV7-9 TGTGCCAGCAGCTCGATGGGAGGGGTCCGGAACACTGAAGCTTTCTTT CASSSMGGVRNTEAFF
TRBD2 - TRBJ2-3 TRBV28 TGTGCCAGCAGTTCGATACTCGGAGCGGGAGGTACAGATACGCAGTATTTT CASSSILGAGGTDTQYF
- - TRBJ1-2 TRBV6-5 TGTGCCAGCAGTTCCACCTTCGGAGGGTTCTATGGCTACACCTTC CASSSTFGGFYGYTF
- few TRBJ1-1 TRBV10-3 TGTGCCATCAGTGAGGGCTCTGAAGCTTTCTTT CAISEGSEAFF
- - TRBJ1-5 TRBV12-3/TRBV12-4 TGTGCCAGCAGGAGGGATAGCAATCAGCCCCAGCATTTT CASRRDSNQPQHF
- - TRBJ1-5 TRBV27 TGTGCCAGCAGTTTTGGGGGGGCAAGCAATCAGCCCCAGCATTTT CASSFGGASNQPQHF
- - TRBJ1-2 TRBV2 TGTGCCAGCACGGTAGACACTTCCTATGGCTACACCTTC CASTVDTSYGYTF
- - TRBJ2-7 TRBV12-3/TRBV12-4 TGTGCCAGCAGTTACTTGACAGCCGAGCAGTACTTC CASSYLTAEQYF
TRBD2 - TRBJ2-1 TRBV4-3 TGCGCCAGCAGCCAAGTTGAGGGGCTAGCGGGTATTGATGAGCAGTTCTTC CASSQVEGLAGIDEQFF
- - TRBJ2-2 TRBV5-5 TGTGCCAGCACCCTTGGTTCGGTGAGAGCCGGGGAGCTGTTTTTT CASTLGSVRAGELFF
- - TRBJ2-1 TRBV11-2 TGTGCCAGCAGCTTAGCCCCGGCAGGGGCGAGCTCCTACAATGAGCAGTTCTTC CASSLAPAGASSYNEQFF
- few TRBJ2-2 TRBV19 TGTGCCAGTAGTGTCCGGGGCGGGGAGCTGTTTTTT CASSVRGGELFF
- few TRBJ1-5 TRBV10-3 TGTGCCATGGGAGAGAGCAATCAGCCCCAGCATTTT CAMGESNQPQHF
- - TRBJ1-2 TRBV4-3 TGCGCCAGCAGCCAAGATCAATGGAGTCAGTTCAATCTTGGCTACACCTTC CASSQDQWSQFNLGYTF
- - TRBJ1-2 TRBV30 TGTGCCTGGAGTAGACAGTATGGCTACACCTTC CAWSRQYGYTF
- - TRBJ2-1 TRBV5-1 TGCGCCAGCACCGGAGATTACAATGAGCAGTTCTTC CASTGDYNEQFF
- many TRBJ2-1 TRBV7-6 TGTGCCAGCAGCTTCCTCTTGACAGCCCACCCGAATGAGCAGTTCTTC CASSFLLTAHPNEQFF
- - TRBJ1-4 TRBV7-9 TGTGCCAGCAGCTTAGGGACAGCAACTAATGAAAAACTGTTTTTT CASSLGTATNEKLFF
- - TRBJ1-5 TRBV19 TGTGCCAGTAGTATAGTGAGGTCGGTCAATCAGCCCCAGCATTTT CASSIVRSVNQPQHF
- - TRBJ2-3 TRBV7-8 TGTGCCAGCAGCTTAGCCTTGAGGACTACCGATACGCAGTATTTT CASSLALRTTDTQYF
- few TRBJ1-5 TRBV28 TGTGCCACCGAATCCCAACCAGGTCAGCCCCAGCATTTT CATESQPGQPQHF
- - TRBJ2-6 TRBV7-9 TGTGCCAGCACGGGGGAGGCTGGGGCCAACGTCCTGACTTTC CASTGEAGANVLTF
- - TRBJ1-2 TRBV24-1 TGTGCCACTTCCCTGGGACTAAACTATGGCTACACCTTC CATSLGLNYGYTF
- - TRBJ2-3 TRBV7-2 TGTGCCAGCGCTACAGGGAACGCAGATACGCAGTATTTT CASATGNADTQYF
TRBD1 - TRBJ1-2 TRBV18 TGTGCCAGCTCACCCCAGGGGGCTGGCTACACCTTC CASSPQGAGYTF
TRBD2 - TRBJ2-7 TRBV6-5 TGTGCCAGCAGTTATTCGGGACTAGCGGGAGACCAGCAGTACTTC CASSYSGLAGDQQYF
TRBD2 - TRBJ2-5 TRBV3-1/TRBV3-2 TGTGCCAGCAGCCCCGGGACTAGCAGCCAAGAGACCCAGTACTTC CASSPGTSSQETQYF
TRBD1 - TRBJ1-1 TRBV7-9 TGTGCCAGCAGCTTAGCGGGACAGTCGGTAGCTTTCTTT CASSLAGQSVAFF
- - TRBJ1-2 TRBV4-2 TGTGCCAGCAGCCAAGAAGGCGCGGACTATGGCTACACCTTC CASSQEGADYGYTF
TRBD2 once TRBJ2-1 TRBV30 TGTGCCTGGAGTCTAGCGGGAGGGCCCGGGGATGAGCAGTTCTTC CAWSLAGGPGDEQFF
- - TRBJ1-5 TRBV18 TGTGCCAGCTCACGTCTCGGTAATCAGCCCCAGCATTTT CASSRLGNQPQHF
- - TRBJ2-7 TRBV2 TGTGCCAGCATCTTGGGGGGTAGCTACGAGCAGTACTTC CASILGGSYEQYF
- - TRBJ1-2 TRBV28 TGTGCCAGCAGTTCTCCGGGTAATAACTATGGCTACACCTTC CASSSPGNNYGYTF
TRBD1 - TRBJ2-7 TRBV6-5 TGTGCCAGCAGCCGAGCTCAGGGGGCCTGGGAGCAGTACTTC CASSRAQGAWEQYF
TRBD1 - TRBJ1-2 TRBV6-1 TGTGCCAGCAGTGAAGGCGGGACAGGGCCCGGCTACACCTTC CASSEGGTGPGYTF
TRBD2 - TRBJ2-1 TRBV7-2 TGTGCCAGCAGCTTAGATACGGGACTAGCGGGGGGAATGCAGTTCTTC CASSLDTGLAGGMQFF
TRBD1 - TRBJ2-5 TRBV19 TGTGCCAGTAGGGGCTACTCCTTTCGGGGACAGGGATTATCAGAGACCCAGTACTTC CASRGYSFRGQGLSETQYF
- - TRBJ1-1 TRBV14 TGTGCCAGCAGCCGGAATAGGGGCCCGTACACTGAAGCTTTCTTT CASSRNRGPYTEAFF
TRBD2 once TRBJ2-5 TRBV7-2 TGTGCCAGCATCCCGGGAGGGCAGACGACGACCCAGTACTTC CASIPGGQTTTQYF
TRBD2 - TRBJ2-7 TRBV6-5 TGTGCCAGCAGCGGGACTAGGGGCGAGCAGTACTTC CASSGTRGEQYF
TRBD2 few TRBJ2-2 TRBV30 TGTGCCTGGAGGGGACTAGCGGGGACGAACACCGGGGAGCTGTTTTTT CAWRGLAGTNTGELFF
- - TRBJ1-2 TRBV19 TGTGCCAGTAGTATATCAGTTGGGCCCTATGGCTACACCTTC CASSISVGPYGYTF
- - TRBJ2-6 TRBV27 TGTGCCAGTCGGAGCTCTGGGGCCAACGTCCTGACTTTC CASRSSGANVLTF
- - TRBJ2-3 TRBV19 TGTGCCACCTCGGGACATCGCACAGATACGCAGTATTTT CATSGHRTDTQYF